This entry describes one TCR beta chain. The target antigen is unknown. Purities over 95% were achieved in all sorted populations. This specimen comes from a study of beta chain features in type 1 diabetes. Overall study context: On cell yields, gender and age, patients and healthy donors were similar.

Isolated RNA was reverse transcribed in full, so expressed TCRB transcripts were sequenced. Measured with immunoSEQ multiplex PCR; TCRdb has only the in-frame clones, and not every one. Of about 340,000 clones in the sample, about 13% were seen once. This CDR3 comprises 12 residues. From germline, CDR1 is SEHNR and CDR2 FQNEAQ (reference sequence). V was trimmed by 5 bases and J by 2 bases, leaving 6 bases between them. Whole-study results and caveats: With patients and controls alike, PCR might favor shorter templates to an equal degree. Among patients with Type 1 diabetes, TCRB CDR3s were moderately but significantly shorter in every one of the four CD4+ subsets. Type 1 diabetes patients showed fewer insertions and more deletions at VDJ junctions.

The chain links TRBV7-9 to TRBJ1-2; D remains unclear. This sequence originates from a woman under 30 with type 1 diabetes. Sample: naive CD4+ T cells from blood. The CDR3 here is CASSPPNYGYTF. The CDR3 region has the DNA TGTGCCAGCAGCCCTCCCAACTATGGCTACACCTTC.